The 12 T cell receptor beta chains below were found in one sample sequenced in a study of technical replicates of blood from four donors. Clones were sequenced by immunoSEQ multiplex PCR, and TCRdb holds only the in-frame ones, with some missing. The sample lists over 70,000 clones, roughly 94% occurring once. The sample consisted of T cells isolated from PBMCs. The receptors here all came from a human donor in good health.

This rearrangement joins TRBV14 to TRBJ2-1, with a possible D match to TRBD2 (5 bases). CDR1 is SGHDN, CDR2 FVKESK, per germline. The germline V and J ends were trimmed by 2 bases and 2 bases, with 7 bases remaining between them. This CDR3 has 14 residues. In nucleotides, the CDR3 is TGTGCCAGCAGCCAACAGCGGACCTACAATGAGCAGTTCTTC. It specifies CASSQQRTYNEQFF. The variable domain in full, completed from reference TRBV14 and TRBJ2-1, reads EAGVTQFPSHSVIEKGQTVTLRCDPISGHDNLYWYRRVMGKEIKFLLHFVKESKQDESGMPNNRFLAERTGGTYSTLKVQPAELEDSGVYFCASSQQRTYNEQFFGPGTRLTVL.

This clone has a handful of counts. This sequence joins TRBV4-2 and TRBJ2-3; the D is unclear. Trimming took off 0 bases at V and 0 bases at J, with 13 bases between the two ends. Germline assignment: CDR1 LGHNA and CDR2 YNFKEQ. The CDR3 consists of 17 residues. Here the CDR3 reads CASSQDPRSWSTDTQYF. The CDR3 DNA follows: TGTGCCAGCAGCCAAGATCCTCGGTCCTGGAGCACAGATACGCAGTATTTT.

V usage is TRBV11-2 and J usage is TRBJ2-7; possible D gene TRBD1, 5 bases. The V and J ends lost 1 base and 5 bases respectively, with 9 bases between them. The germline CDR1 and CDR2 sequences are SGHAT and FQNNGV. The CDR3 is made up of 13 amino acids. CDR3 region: CASSLARVNEQYF. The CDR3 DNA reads TGTGCCAGCAGCTTAGCCAGGGTGAACGAGCAGTACTTC. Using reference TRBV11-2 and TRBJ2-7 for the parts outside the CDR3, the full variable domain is EAGVAQSPRYKIIEKRQSVAFWCNPISGHATLYWYQQILGQGPKLLIQFQNNGVVDDSQLPKDRFSAERLKGVDSTLKIQPAKLEDSAVYLCASSLARVNEQYFGPGTRLTVT.

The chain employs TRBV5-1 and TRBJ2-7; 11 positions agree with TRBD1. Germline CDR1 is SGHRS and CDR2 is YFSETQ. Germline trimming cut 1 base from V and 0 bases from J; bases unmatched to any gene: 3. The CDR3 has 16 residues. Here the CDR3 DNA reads TGCGCCAGCAGCTTGAGTGGGACAGGGGGCTCCTACGAGCAGTACTTC. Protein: CASSLSGTGGSYEQYF.

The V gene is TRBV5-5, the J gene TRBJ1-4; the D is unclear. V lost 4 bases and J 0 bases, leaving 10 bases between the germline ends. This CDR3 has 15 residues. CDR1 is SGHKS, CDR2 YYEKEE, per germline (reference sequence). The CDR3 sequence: CASSERVTTNEKLFF. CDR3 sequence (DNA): TGTGCCAGCAGCGAGCGAGTTACAACTAATGAAAAACTGTTTTTT.

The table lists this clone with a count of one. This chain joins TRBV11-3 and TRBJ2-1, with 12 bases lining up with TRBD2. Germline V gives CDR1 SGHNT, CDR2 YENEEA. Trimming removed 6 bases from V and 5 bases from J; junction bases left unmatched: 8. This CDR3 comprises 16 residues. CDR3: CASRTLAGGPDNEQFF. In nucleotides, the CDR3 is TGTGCCAGCAGAACGCTAGCGGGAGGGCCTGACAATGAGCAGTTCTTC. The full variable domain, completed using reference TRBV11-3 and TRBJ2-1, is EAGVVQSPRYKIIEKKQPVAFWCNPISGHNTLYWYLQNLGQGPELLIRYENEEAVDDSQLPKDRFSAERLKGVDSTLKIQPAELGDSAVYLCASRTLAGGPDNEQFFGPGTRLTVL.

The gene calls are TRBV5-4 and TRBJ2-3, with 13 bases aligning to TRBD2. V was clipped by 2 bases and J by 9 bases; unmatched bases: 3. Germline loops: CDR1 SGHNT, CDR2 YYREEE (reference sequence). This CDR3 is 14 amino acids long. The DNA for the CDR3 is TGTGCCAGCAGCTTACTAGCGGGAGGGCGGACGCAGTATTTT. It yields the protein CASSLLAGGRTQYF.

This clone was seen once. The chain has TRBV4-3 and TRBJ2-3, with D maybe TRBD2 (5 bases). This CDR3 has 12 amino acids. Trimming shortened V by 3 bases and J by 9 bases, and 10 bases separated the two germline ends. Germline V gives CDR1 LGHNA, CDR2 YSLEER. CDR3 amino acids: CASSQVPGTQYF. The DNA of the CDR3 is TGCGCCAGCAGCCAGGTACCGGGAACGCAGTATTTT.

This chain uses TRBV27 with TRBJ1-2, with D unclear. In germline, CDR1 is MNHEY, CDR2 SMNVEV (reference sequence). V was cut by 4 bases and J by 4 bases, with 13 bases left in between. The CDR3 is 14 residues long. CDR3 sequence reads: CASSSFPGSYGYTF. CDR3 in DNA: TGTGCCAGCAGTTCCTTCCCGGGGAGCTATGGCTACACCTTC.

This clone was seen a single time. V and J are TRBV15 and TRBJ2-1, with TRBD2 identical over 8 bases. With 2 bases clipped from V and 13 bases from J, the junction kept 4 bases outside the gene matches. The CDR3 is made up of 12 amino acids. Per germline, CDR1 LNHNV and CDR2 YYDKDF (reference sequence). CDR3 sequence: CATSRPGREQFF. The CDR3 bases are TGTGCCACCAGCAGACCCGGGAGGGAACAGTTCTTC.

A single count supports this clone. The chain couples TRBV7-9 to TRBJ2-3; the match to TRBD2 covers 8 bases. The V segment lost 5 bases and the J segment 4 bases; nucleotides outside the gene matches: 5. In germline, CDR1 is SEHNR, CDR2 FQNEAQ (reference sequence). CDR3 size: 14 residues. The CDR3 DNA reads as TGTGCCAGCAGCGCTAGCGGGTTCTCAGATACGCAGTATTTT. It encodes CASSASGFSDTQYF.

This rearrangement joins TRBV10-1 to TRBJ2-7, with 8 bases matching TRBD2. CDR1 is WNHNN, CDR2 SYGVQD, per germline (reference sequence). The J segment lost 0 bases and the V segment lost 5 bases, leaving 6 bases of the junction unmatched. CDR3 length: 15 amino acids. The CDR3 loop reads CASSLEREISYEQYF. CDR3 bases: TGCGCCAGCAGTTTGGAGCGGGAGATCTCCTACGAGCAGTACTTC.